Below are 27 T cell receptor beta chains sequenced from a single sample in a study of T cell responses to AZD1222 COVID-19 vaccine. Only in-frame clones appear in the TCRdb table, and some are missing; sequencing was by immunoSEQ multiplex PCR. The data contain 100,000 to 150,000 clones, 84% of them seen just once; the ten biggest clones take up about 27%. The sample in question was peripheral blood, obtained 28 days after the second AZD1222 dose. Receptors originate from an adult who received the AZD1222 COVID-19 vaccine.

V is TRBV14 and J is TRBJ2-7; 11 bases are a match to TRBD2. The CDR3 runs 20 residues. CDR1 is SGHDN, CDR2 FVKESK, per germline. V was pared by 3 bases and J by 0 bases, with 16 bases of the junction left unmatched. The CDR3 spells CASSQRRLLAGVPSSYEQYF. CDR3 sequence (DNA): TGTGCCAGCAGCCAGCGCCGCTTACTAGCGGGGGTTCCAAGCTCCTACGAGCAGTACTTC.

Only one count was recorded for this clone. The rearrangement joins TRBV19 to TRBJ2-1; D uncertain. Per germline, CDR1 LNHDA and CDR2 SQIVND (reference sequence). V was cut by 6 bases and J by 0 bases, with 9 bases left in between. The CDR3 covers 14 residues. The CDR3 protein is CASRYGSSYNEQFF. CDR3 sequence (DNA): TGTGCCAGTAGGTACGGAAGCTCCTACAATGAGCAGTTCTTC. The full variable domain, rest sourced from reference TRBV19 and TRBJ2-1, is DGGITQSPKYLFRKEGQNVTLSCEQNLNHDAMYWYRQDPGQGLRLIYYSQIVNDFQKGDIAEGYSVSREKKESFPLTVTSAQKNPTAFYLCASRYGSSYNEQFFGPGTRLTVL.

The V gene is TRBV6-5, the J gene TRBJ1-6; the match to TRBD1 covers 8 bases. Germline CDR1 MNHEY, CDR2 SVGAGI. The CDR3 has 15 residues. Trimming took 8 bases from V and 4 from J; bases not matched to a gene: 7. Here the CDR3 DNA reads TGTGCCAGCCTTGGCGGGACAGGATATAATTCACCCCTCCACTTT. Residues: CASLGGTGYNSPLHF.

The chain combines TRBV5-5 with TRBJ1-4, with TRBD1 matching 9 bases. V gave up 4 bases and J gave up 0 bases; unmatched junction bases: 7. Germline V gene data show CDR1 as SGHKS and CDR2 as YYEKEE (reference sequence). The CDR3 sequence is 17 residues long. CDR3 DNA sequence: TGTGCCAGCAGCAAGGGACAGGGTTATGCAACTAATGAAAAACTGTTTTTT. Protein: CASSKGQGYATNEKLFF.

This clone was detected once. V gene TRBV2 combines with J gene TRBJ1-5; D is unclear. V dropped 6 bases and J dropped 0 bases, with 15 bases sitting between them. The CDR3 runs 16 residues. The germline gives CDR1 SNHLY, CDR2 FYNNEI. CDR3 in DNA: TGTGCCAGCAGCGGAGGAGGCGGATATAGCAATCAGCCCCAGCATTTT. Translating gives CASSGGGGYSNQPQHF. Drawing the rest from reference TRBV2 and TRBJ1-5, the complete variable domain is EPEVTQTPSHQVTQMGQEVILRCVPISNHLYFYWYRQILGQKVEFLVSFYNNEISEKSEIFDDQFSVERPDGSNFTLKIRSTKLEDSAMYFCASSGGGGYSNQPQHFGDGTRLSIL.

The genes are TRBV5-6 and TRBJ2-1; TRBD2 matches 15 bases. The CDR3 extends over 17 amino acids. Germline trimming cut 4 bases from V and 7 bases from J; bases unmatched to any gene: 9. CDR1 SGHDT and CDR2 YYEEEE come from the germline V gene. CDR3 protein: CASSTGTSGGKGNEQFF. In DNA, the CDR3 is TGTGCCAGCAGCACCGGGACTAGCGGGGGGAAAGGAAATGAGCAGTTCTTC.

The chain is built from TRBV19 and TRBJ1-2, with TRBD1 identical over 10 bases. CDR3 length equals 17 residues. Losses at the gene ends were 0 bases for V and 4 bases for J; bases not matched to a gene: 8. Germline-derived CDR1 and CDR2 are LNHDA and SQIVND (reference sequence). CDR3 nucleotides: TGTGCCAGTAGTATAGATCCTATGGGACAGGGGTTCTATGGCTACACCTTC. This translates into CASSIDPMGQGFYGYTF.

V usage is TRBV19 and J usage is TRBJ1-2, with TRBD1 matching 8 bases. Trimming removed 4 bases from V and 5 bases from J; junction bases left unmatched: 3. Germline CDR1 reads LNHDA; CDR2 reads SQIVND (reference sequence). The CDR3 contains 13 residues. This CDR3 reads CASSTGGLYGYTF. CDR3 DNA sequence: TGTGCCAGTAGTACAGGGGGCTTGTATGGCTACACCTTC.

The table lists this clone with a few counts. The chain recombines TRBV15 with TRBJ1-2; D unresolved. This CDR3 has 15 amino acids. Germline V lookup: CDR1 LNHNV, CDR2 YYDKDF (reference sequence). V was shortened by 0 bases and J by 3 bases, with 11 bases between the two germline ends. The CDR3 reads CATSRDQAAYYGYTF. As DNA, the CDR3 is TGTGCCACCAGCAGAGATCAGGCAGCCTACTATGGCTACACCTTC. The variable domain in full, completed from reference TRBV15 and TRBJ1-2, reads DAMVIQNPRYQVTQFGKPVTLSCSQTLNHNVMYWYQQKSSQAPKLLFHYYDKDFNNEADTPDNFQSRRPNTSFCFLDIRSPGLGDTAMYLCATSRDQAAYYGYTFGSGTRLTVV.

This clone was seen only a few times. The CDR3 DNA reads TGTGCCAGCAGCGTAGCTAGGCAAGAGACCCAGTACTTC. Protein sequence: CASSVARQETQYF. This sequence joins TRBV9 and TRBJ2-5; no clear D. The CDR3 loop spans 13 amino acids. Looked up from germline, CDR1 is SGDLS and CDR2 is YYNGEE. Deletions cut 0 bases from V and 2 bases from J, with 5 bases between.

This chain's CDR3 is CASRGTQGSMNTEAFF. CDR3 coding DNA: TGTGCCAGCAGGGGGACGCAGGGATCCATGAACACTGAAGCTTTCTTT. The V and J genes are TRBV28 and TRBJ1-1; the D gene is possibly TRBD1 (5 bases). CDR3 size: 16 residues. V lost 6 bases and J 0 bases, leaving 17 bases between the germline ends. Germline assignment: CDR1 MDHEN and CDR2 SYDVKM.

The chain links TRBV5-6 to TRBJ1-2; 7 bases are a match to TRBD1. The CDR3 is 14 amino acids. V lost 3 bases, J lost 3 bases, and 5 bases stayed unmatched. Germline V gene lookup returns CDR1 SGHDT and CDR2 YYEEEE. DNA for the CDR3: TGTGCCAGCAGCTCCTGGGACAGCTACTATGGCTACACCTTC. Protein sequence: CASSSWDSYYGYTF.

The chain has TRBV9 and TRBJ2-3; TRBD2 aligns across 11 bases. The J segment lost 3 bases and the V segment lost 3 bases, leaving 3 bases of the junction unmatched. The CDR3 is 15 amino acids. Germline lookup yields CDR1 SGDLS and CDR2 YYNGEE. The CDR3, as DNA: TGTGCCAGCAGCGCACGACTAGCGGGGACAGATACGCAGTATTTT. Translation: CASSARLAGTDTQYF.

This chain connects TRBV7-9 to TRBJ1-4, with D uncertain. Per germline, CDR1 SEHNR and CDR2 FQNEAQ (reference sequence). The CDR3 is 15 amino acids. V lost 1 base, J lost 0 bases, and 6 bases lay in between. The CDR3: CASSLGIATNEKLFF. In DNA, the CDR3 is TGTGCCAGCAGCTTAGGGATCGCAACTAATGAAAAACTGTTTTTT.

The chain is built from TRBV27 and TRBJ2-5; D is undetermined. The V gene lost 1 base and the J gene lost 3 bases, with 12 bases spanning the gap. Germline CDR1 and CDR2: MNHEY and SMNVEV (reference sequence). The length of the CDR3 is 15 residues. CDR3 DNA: TGTGCCAGCAGTTTATACTCAGGAATCAAAGAGACCCAGTACTTC. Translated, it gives CASSLYSGIKETQYF.

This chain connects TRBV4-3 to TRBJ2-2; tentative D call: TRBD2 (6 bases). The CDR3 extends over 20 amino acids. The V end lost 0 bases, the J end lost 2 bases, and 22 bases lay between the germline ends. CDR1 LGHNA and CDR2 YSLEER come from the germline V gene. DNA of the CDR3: TGCGCCAGCAGCCAAGACCTCGTCTCCTCGGGCGGGACTAACACCGGGGAGCTGTTTTTT. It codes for CASSQDLVSSGGTNTGELFF.

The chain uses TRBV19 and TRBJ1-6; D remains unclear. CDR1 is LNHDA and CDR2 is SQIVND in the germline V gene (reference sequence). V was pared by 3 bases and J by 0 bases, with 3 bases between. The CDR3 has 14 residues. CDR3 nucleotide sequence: TGTGCCAGTAGTATGAGCTCCTATAATTCACCCCTCCACTTT. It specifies CASSMSSYNSPLHF.

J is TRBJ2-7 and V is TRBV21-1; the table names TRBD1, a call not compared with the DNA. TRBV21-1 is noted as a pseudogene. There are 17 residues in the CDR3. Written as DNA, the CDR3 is TGTGCCAGCAGCTCCCACCCTTCGACAGGGCACTCCTACGAGCAGTACTTC. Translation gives CASSSHPSTGHSYEQYF.

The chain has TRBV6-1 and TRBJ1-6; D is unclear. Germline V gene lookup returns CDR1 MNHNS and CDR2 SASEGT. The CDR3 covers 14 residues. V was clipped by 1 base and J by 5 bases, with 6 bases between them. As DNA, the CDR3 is TGTGCCAGCAGTGAAGGGCAGCATAATTCACCCCTCCACTTT. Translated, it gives CASSEGQHNSPLHF.

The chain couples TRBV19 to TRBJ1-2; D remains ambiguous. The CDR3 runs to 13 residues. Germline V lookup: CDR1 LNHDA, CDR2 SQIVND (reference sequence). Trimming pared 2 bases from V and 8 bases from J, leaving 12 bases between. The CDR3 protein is CASSIMGSSGYTF. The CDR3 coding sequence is TGTGCCAGTAGTATAATGGGGAGCAGCGGCTACACCTTC. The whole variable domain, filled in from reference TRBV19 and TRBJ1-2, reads DGGITQSPKYLFRKEGQNVTLSCEQNLNHDAMYWYRQDPGQGLRLIYYSQIVNDFQKGDIAEGYSVSREKKESFPLTVTSAQKNPTAFYLCASSIMGSSGYTFGSGTRLTVV.

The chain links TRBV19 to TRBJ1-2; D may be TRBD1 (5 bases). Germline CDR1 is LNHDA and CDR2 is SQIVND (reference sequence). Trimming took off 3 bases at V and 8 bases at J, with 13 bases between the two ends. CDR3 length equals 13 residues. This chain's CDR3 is CASSIGQGTGYTF. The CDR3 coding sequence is TGTGCCAGTAGTATCGGTCAGGGAACGGGCTACACCTTC.

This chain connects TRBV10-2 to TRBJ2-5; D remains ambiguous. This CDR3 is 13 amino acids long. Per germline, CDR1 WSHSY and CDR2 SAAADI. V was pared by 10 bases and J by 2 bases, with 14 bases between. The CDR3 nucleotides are TGCGCCACCGGTTCACAGAGACAAGAGACCCAGTACTTC. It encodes CATGSQRQETQYF.

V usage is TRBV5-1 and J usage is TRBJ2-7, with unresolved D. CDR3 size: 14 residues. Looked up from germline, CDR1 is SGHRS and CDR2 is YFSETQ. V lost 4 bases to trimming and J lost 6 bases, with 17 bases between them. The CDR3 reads CASSPDGRAAEQYF. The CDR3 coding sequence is TGCGCCAGCAGCCCGGACGGTCGGGCGGCCGAGCAGTACTTC.

The CDR3 bases are TGCGCCAGCAGCTGGGGACAGGTCCCAGATACGCAGTATTTT. Amino acids: CASSWGQVPDTQYF. This chain links TRBV5-1 with TRBJ2-3, with 8 bases matching TRBD1. Trimming cost V 3 bases and J 4 bases; bases outside gene matches: 4. The CDR3 runs 14 residues. The V gene's germline CDR1 is SGHRS and CDR2 YFSETQ. The entire variable domain, with the rest obtained from reference TRBV5-1 and TRBJ2-3, is as follows: KAGVTQTPRYLIKTRGQQVTLSCSPISGHRSVSWYQQTPGQGLQFLFEYFSETQRNKGNFPGRFSGRQFSNSRSEMNVSTLELGDSALYLCASSWGQVPDTQYFGPGTRLTVL.

CDR3 DNA sequence: TGCGCCAGCAGCCCGGGACAGGTCAATTCACCCCTCCACTTT. It specifies CASSPGQVNSPLHF. The V and J genes are TRBV5-1 and TRBJ1-6; 8 bases fit TRBD1. There are 14 residues in the CDR3. The V segment lost 4 bases and the J segment 7 bases; nucleotides outside the gene matches: 4. Germline CDR1 SGHRS, CDR2 YFSETQ.

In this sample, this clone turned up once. The CDR3 DNA reads as TGTGCCAGTGGGTACGAGCAGTACTTC. This codes for CASGYEQYF. This chain joins TRBV28 and TRBJ2-7; the D is unclear. V shed 9 bases and J shed 4 bases, with 4 bases lying between them. CDR3 size: 9 residues. Germline V gene data show CDR1 as MDHEN and CDR2 as SYDVKM.

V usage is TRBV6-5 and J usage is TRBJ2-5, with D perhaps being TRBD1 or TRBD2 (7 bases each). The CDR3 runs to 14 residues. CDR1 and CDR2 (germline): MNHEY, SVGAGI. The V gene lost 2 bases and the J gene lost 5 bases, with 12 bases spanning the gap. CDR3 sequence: CASSYGQGGETQYF. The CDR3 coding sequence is TGTGCCAGCAGTTACGGCCAGGGGGGGGAGACCCAGTACTTC.